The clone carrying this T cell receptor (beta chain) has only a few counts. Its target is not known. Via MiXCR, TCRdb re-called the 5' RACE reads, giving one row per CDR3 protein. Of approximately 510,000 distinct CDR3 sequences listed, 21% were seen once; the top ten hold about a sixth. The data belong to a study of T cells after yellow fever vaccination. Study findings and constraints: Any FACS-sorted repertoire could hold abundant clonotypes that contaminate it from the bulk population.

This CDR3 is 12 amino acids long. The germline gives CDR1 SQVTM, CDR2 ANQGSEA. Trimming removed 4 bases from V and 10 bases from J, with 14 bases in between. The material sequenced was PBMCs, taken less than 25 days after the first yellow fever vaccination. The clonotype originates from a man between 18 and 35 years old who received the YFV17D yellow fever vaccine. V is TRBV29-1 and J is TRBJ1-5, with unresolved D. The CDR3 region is CSVGAGTSPQHF. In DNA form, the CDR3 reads TGCAGCGTTGGCGCGGGAACGTCCCCCCAGCATTTT. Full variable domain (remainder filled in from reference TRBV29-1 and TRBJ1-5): SAVISQKPSRDICQRGTSLTIQCQVDSQVTMMFWYRQQPGQSLTLIATANQGSEATYESGFVIDKFPISRPNLTFSTLTVSNMSPEDSSIYLCSVGAGTSPQHFGDGTRLSIL.